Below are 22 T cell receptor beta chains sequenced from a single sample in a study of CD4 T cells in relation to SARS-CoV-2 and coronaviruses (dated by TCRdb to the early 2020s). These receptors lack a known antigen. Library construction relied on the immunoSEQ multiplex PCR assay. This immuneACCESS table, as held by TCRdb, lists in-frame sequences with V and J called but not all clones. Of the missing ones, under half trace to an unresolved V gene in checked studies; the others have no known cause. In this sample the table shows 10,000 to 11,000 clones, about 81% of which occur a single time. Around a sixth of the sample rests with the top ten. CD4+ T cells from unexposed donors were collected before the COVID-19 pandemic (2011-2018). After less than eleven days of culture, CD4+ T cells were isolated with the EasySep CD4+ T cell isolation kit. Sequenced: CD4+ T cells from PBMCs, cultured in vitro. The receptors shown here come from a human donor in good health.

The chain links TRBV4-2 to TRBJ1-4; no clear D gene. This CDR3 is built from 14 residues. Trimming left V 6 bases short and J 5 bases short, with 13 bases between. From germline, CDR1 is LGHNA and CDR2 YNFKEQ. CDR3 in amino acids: CASSQTDQNEKLFF. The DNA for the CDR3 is TGTGCCAGCAGTCAGACCGACCAAAATGAAAAACTGTTTTTT.

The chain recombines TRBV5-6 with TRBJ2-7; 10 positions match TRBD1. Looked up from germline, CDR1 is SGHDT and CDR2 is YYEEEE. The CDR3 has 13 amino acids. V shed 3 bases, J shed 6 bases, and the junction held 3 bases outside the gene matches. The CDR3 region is CASSSGTGVEQYF. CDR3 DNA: TGTGCCAGCAGCTCCGGGACAGGGGTCGAGCAGTACTTC.

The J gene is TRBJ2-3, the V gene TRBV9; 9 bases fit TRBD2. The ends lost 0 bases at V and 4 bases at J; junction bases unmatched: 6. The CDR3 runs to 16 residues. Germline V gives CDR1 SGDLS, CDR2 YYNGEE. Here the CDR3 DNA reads TGTGCCAGCAGCGTAGGCCCTAGCGGGAACGCAGATACGCAGTATTTT. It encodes CASSVGPSGNADTQYF.

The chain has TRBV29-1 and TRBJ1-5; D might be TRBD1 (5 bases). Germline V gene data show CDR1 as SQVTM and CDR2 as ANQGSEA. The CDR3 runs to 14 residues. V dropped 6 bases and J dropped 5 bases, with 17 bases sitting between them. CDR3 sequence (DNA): TGCAGCGTGCGCGTTGACAGTCCGGATCAGCCCCAGCATTTT. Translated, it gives CSVRVDSPDQPQHF.

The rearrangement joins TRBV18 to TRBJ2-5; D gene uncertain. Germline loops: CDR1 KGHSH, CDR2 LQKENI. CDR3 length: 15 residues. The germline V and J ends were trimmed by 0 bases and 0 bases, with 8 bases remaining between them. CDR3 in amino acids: CASSPPAADQETQYF. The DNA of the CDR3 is TGTGCCAGCTCACCACCGGCGGCAGACCAAGAGACCCAGTACTTC. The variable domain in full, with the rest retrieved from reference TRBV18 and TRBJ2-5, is NAGVMQNPRHLVRRRGQEARLRCSPMKGHSHVYWYRQLPEEGLKFMVYLQKENIIDESGMPKERFSAEFPKEGPSILRIQQVVRGDSAAYFCASSPPAADQETQYFGPGTRLLVL.

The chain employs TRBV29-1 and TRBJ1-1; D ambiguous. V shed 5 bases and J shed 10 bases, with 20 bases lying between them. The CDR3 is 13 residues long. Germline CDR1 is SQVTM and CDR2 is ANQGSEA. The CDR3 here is CSVTDGPSSGAFF. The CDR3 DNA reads TGCAGCGTTACCGACGGCCCCTCTAGCGGAGCTTTCTTT. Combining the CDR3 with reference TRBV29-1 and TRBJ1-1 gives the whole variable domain SAVISQKPSRDICQRGTSLTIQCQVDSQVTMMFWYRQQPGQSLTLIATANQGSEATYESGFVIDKFPISRPNLTFSTLTVSNMSPEDSSIYLCSVTDGPSSGAFFGQGTRLTVV.

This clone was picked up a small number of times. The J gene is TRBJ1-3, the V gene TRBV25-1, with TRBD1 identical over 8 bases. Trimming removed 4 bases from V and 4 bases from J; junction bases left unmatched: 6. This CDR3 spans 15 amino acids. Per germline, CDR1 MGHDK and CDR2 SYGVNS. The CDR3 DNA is TGTGCCAGCAGTGCAACAGGGGGTAGAGGAAACACCATATATTTT. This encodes CASSATGGRGNTIYF.

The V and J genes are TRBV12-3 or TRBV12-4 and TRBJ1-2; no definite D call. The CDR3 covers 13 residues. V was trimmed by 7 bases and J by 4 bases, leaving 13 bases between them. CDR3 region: CASTLGLIYGYTF. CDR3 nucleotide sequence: TGTGCCAGCACCTTAGGACTGATCTATGGCTACACCTTC.

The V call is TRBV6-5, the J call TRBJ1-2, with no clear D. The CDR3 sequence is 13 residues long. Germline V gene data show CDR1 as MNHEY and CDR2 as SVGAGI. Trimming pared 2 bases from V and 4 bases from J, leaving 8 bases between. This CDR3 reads CASSYGVTYGYTF. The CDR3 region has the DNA TGTGCCAGCAGTTACGGGGTGACCTATGGCTACACCTTC.

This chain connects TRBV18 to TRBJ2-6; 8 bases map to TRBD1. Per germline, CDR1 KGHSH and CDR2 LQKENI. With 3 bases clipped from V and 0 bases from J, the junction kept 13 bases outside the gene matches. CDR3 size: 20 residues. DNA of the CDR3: TGTGCCAGCTCACCTCTACCCCGGGACAGGCTATTCTCTGGGGCCAACGTCCTGACTTTC. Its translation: CASSPLPRDRLFSGANVLTF.

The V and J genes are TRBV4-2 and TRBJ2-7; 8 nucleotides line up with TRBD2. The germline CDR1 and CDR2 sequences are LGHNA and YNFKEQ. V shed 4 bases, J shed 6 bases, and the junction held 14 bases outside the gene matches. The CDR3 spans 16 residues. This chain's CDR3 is CASSPAATREEGEQYF. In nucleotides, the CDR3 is TGTGCCAGCAGCCCAGCTGCCACGCGGGAGGAGGGCGAGCAGTACTTC.

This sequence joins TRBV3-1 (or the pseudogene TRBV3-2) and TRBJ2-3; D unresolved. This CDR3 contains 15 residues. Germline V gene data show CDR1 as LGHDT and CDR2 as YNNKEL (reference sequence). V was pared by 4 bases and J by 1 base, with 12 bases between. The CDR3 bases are TGTGCCAGCAGCCCCCGCCTAGGTCGCACAGATACGCAGTATTTT. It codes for CASSPRLGRTDTQYF.

In nucleotides, the CDR3 is TGTGCCAGTAGTCGGAAGGGCGGGGGGGAGTATGAGCAGTTCTTC. It codes for CASSRKGGGEYEQFF. V is TRBV19 and J is TRBJ2-1, with 9 bases lining up with TRBD2. The length of the CDR3 is 15 residues. CDR1 and CDR2 from the germline V gene are LNHDA and SQIVND (reference sequence). The junction had 10 bases not matched to a gene; V was cut back by 5 bases and J by 8 bases.

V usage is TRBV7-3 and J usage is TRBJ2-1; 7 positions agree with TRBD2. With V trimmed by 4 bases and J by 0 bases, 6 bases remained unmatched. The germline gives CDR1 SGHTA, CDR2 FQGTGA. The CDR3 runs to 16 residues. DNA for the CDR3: TGTGCCAGCAGCTCCACTAGCGCGAGCTCCTACAATGAGCAGTTCTTC. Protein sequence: CASSSTSASSYNEQFF.

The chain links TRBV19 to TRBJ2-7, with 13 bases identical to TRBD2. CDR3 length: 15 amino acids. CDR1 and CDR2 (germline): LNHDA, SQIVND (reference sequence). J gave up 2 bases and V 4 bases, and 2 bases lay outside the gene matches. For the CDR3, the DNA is TGTGCCAGTAGTAAACTAGCGGGAGGGGCCTACGAGCAGTACTTC. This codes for CASSKLAGGAYEQYF.

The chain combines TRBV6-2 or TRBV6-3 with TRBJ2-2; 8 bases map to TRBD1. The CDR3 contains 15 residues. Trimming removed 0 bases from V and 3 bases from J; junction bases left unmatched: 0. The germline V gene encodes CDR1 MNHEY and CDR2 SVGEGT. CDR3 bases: TGTGCCAGCAGTTACTCGACAGGGGACACCGGGGAGCTGTTTTTT. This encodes CASSYSTGDTGELFF.

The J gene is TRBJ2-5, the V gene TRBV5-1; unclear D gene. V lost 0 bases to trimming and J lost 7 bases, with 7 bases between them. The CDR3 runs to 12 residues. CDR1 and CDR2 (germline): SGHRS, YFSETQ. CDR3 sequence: CASSLDPGTQYF. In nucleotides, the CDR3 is TGCGCCAGCAGCTTGGATCCCGGGACCCAGTACTTC.

The DNA for the CDR3 is TGTGCCAGCTCACCGGGGACTACCAGGGAGACCCAGTACTTC. This gives the protein CASSPGTTRETQYF. V gene TRBV18 combines with J gene TRBJ2-5, with TRBD2 matching 7 bases. Germline-derived CDR1 and CDR2 are KGHSH and LQKENI. The CDR3 length is 14 residues. The junction had 6 bases not matched to a gene; V was cut back by 3 bases and J by 5 bases. The complete variable domain, with remaining parts taken from reference TRBV18 and TRBJ2-5, reads NAGVMQNPRHLVRRRGQEARLRCSPMKGHSHVYWYRQLPEEGLKFMVYLQKENIIDESGMPKERFSAEFPKEGPSILRIQQVVRGDSAAYFCASSPGTTRETQYFGPGTRLLVL.

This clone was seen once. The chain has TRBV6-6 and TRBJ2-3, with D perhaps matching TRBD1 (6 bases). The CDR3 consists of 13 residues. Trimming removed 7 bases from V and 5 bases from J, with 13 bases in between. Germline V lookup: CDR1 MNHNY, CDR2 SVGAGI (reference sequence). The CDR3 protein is CASKLTGLDTQYF. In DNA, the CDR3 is TGTGCCAGCAAACTAACAGGGTTAGATACGCAGTATTTT.

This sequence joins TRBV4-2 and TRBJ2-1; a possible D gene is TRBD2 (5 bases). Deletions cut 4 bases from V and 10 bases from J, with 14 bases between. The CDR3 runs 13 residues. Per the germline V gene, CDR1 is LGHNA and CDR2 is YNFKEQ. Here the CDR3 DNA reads TGTGCCAGCAGCCCAGACGGAGCGGAAGAGCAGTTCTTC. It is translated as CASSPDGAEEQFF.

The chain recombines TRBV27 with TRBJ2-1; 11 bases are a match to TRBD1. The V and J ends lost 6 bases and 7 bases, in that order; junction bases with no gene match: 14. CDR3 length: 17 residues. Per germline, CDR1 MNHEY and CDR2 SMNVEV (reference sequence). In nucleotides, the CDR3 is TGTGCCAGCAGACTTCTTTCCGGGACAGGGGGGGGGAATGAGCAGTTCTTC. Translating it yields CASRLLSGTGGGNEQFF.

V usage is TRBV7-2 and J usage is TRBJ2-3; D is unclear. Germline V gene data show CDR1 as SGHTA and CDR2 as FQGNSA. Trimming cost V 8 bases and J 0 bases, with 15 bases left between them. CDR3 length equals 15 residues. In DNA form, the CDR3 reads TGTGCCAGCGTACCCCCGGGCCTAAGCACAGATACGCAGTATTTT. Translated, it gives CASVPPGLSTDTQYF. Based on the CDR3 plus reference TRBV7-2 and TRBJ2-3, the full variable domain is GAGVSQSPSNKVTEKGKDVELRCDPISGHTALYWYRQSLGQGLEFLIYFQGNSAPDKSGLPSDRFSAERTGGSVSTLTIQRTQQEDSAVYLCASVPPGLSTDTQYFGPGTRLTVL.